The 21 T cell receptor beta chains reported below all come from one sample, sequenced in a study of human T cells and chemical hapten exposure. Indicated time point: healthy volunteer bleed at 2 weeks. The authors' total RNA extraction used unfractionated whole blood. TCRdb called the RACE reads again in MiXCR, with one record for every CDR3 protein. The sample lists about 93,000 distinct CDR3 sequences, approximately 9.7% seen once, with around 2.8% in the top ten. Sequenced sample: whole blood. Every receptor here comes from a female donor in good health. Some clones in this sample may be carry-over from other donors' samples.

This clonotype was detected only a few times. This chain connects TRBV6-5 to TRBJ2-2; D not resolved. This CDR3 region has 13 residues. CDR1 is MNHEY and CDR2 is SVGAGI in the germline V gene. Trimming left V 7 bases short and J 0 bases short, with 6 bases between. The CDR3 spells CASMSTNTGELFF. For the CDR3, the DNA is TGTGCCAGCATGTCAACGAACACCGGGGAGCTGTTTTTT.

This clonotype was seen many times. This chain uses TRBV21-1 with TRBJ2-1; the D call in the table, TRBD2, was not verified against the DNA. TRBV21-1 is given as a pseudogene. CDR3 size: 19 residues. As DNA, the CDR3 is TGTGCCAGCAGCAAAGTCGGGACTAGCGGGACCAGTTCAGGATATGAGCAGTTCTTC. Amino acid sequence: CASSKVGTSGTSSGYEQFF.

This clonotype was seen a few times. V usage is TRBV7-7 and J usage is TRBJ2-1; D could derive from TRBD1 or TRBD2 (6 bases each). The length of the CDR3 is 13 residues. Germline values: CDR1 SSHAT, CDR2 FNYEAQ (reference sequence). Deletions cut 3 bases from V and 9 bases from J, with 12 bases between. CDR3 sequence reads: CASSLAGEAEQFF. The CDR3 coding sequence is TGTGCCAGCAGCTTGGCAGGGGAGGCTGAGCAGTTCTTC.

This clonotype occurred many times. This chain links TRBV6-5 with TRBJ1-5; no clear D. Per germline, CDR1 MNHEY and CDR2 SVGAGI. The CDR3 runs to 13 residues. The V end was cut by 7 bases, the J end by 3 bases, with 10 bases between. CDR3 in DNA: TGTGCCAGCAAGAGGGATCCCAATCAGCCCCAGCATTTT. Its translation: CASKRDPNQPQHF.

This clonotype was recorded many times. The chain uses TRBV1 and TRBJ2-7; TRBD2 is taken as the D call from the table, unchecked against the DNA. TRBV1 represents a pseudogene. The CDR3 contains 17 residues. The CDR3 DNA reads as TGCACCAGCAGCCAAGATGCGGTTAGCGGGAGGGCCTACGAGCAGTACTTC. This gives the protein CTSSQDAVSGRAYEQYF.

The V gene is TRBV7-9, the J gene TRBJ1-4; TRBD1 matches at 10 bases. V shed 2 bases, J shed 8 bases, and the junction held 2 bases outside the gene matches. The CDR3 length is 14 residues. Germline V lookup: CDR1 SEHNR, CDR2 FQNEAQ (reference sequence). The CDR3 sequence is CASSLSDRGEKLFF. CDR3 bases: TGTGCCAGCAGCTTATCGGACAGGGGGGAAAAACTGTTTTTT.

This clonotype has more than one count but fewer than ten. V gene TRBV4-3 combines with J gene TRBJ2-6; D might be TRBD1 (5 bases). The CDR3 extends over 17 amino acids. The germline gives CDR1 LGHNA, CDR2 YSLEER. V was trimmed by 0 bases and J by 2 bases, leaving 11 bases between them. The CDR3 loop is CASSQEDSPAGANVLTF. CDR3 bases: TGCGCCAGCAGCCAAGAAGACAGTCCTGCTGGGGCCAACGTCCTGACTTTC.

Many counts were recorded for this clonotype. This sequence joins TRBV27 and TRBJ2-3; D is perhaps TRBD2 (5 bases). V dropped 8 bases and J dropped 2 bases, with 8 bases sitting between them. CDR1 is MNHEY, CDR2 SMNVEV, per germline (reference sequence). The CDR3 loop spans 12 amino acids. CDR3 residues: CASGLSTDTQYF. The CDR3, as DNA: TGTGCCAGCGGACTCTCCACAGATACGCAGTATTTT.

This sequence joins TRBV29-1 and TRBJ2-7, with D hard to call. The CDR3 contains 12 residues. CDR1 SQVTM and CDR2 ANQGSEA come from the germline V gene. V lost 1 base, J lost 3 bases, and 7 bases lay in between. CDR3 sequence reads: CSVEAADYEQYF. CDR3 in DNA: TGCAGCGTTGAAGCGGCAGACTACGAGCAGTACTTC.

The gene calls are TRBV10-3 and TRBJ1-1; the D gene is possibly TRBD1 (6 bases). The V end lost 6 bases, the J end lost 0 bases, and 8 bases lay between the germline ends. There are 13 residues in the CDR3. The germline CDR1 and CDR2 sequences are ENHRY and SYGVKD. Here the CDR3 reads CAIRQGMNTEAFF. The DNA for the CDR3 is TGTGCCATCAGGCAGGGGATGAACACTGAAGCTTTCTTT.

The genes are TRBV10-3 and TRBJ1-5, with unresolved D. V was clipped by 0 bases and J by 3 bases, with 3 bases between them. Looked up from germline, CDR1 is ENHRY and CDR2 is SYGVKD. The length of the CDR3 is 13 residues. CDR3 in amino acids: CAISESINQPQHF. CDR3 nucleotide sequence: TGTGCCATCAGTGAGTCAATCAATCAGCCCCAGCATTTT.

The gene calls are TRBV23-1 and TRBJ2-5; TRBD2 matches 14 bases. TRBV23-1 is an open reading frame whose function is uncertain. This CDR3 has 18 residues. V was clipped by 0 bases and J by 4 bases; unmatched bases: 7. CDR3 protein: CASSQSETSGRASETQYF. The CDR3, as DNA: TGCGCCAGCAGTCAATCGGAGACTAGCGGGAGGGCCTCAGAGACCCAGTACTTC.

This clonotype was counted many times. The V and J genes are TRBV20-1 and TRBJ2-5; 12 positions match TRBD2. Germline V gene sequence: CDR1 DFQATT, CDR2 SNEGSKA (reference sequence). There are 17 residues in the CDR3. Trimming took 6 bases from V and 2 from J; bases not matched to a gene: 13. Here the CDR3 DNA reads TGCAGTGCCCCGACTAGCGGGAGAGGGGGGGGGCAAGAGACCCAGTACTTC. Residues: CSAPTSGRGGGQETQYF.

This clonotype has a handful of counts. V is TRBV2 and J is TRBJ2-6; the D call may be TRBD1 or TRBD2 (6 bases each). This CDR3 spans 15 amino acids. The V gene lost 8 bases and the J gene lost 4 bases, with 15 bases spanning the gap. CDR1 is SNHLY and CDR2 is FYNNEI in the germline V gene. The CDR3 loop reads CASSEGGSGANVLTF. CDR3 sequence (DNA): TGTGCCAGCTCCGAAGGGGGGTCGGGGGCCAACGTCCTGACTTTC.

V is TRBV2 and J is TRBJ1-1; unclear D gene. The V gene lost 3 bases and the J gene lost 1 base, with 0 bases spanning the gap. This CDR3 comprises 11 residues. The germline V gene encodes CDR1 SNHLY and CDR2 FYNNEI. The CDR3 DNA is TGTGCCAGCAGTGAGAACACTGAAGCTTTCTTT. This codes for CASSENTEAFF.

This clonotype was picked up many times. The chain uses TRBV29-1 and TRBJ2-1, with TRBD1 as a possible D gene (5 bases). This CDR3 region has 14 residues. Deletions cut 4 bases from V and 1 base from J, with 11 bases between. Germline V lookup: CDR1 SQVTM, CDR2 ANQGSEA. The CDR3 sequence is CSVVGRGSYNEQFF. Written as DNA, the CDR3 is TGCAGCGTTGTTGGTAGGGGTTCCTACAATGAGCAGTTCTTC.

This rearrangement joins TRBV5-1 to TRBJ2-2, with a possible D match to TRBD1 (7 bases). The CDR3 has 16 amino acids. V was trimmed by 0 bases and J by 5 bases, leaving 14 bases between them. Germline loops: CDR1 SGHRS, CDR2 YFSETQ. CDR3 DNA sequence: TGCGCCAGCAGCTTGGCGGAGGGGGCGCGGACCGGGGAGCTGTTTTTT. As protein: CASSLAEGARTGELFF.

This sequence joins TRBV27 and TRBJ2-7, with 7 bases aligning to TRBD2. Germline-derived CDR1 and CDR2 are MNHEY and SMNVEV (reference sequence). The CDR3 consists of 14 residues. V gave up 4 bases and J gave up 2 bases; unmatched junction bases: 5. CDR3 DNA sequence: TGTGCCAGCAGTTCCTCCCGGGGGGCCTACGAGCAGTACTTC. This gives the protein CASSSSRGAYEQYF.

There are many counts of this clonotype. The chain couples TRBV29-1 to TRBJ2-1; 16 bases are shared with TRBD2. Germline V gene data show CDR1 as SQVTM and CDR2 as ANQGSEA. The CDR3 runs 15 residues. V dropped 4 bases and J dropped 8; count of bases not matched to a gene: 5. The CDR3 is CSVVGLAGGLDEQFF. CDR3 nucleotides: TGCAGCGTTGTGGGACTAGCGGGAGGGTTGGATGAGCAGTTCTTC.

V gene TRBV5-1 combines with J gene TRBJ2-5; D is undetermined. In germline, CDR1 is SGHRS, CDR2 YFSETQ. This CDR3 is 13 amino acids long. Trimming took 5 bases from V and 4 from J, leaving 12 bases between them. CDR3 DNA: TGCGCCAGCAGTTGGACCGTGGGAGAGACCCAGTACTTC. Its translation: CASSWTVGETQYF.

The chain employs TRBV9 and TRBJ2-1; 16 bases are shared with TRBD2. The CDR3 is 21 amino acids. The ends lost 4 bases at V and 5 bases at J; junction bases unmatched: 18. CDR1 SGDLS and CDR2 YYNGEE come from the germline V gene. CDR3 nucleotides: TGTGCCAGCAGCCCCCTGGGACTAGCGGGAGGGCCACGCTCACTTAACAATGAGCAGTTCTTC. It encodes CASSPLGLAGGPRSLNNEQFF.